Listed below are T cell receptor beta chains from one sample, sequenced in a study of blood T cells in healthy people across ages. TCRdb reanalysed the 5' RACE reads using MiXCR and keeps one entry per CDR3 protein. The table includes some 1.1 million distinct CDR3 sequences, less than 45% detected once. The sequencing input was blood. All receptors derive from a man aged 18 to 29 in good health. The CDR3 runs from the conserved cysteine through the conserved F or W. A D gene is named only where the DNA matches it firmly. Clone sizes are given selectively: once, few, many, or a class where the clone is expanded.

few	TRBJ2-1	TRBV19	NA	TGTGCCAGTAATACTGGCTACAATGAGCAGTTCTTC	CASNTGYNEQFF
NA	TRBJ1-1	TRBV29-1	NA	TGCAGCGTTAGGGGCAGGAGCACTGAAGCTTTCTTT	CSVRGRSTEAFF
medium-sized	TRBJ1-2	TRBV4-3	NA	TGCGCCAGCAGCCAAGAGCTTGACGACGGCCTTAACTATGGCTACACCTTC	CASSQELDDGLNYGYTF
few	TRBJ2-7	TRBV7-2	TRBD2	TGTGCCAGCAGCTTAGGTATTGGGACTAGCATCGAGCAGTACTTC	CASSLGIGTSIEQYF
NA	TRBJ1-1	TRBV4-1	NA	TGCGCCAGCAGCCAAGAGGGACGTGAGGGAGACACTGAAGCTTTCTTT	CASSQEGREGDTEAFF
NA	TRBJ1-6	TRBV6-1	NA	TGTGCCAGCATTACGGACCCACCATATAATTCACCCCTCCACTTT	CASITDPPYNSPLHF
NA	TRBJ2-2	TRBV29-1	TRBD1	TGCAGCGTGGGGACAGGGACCAACACCGGGGAGCTGTTTTTT	CSVGTGTNTGELFF
once	TRBJ2-1	TRBV7-3	TRBD2	TGTGCCAGCAGCTCAGGGACTAGCGGGGGTACGTCCTACAATGAGCAGATCTTC	CASSSGTSGGTSYNEQIF
NA	TRBJ2-7	TRBV4-3	TRBD1	TGCGCCAGCAGCCAGAATCCAGGGGGCCTTAGCTCCTACGAGCAGTACTTC	CASSQNPGGLSSYEQYF
NA	TRBJ2-7	TRBV6-1	NA	TGTGCCAGCAGTAAAGTATTGGACAGTTCAAGCTCCTACGAGCAGTACTTC	CASSKVLDSSSSYEQYF
NA	TRBJ1-2	TRBV5-1	NA	TGCGCCAGCAGCTCGGACTCAGGGCCTGCTAACTATGGCTACACCTTC	CASSSDSGPANYGYTF
few	TRBJ1-1	TRBV12-5	NA	TGTGCTAGTGGTTTCTCTGGGTTGAAAGCTTTCTTT	CASGFSGLKAFF
few	TRBJ2-1	TRBV6-5	NA	TGTGCCAGCAGTTACTCACAACCGAGGGGGGCATACAATGAGCAGTTCTTC	CASSYSQPRGAYNEQFF
few	TRBJ2-5	TRBV9	NA	TGTGCCAGCAGCGTAGCATCGACAGGAGGAGCCCAAGAGACCCAGTACTTC	CASSVASTGGAQETQYF
NA	TRBJ2-7	TRBV12-3/TRBV12-4	NA	TGTGCCAGCAGTTTAGGTAGGGGCCACCAGTACTTC	CASSLGRGHQYF
NA	TRBJ1-2	TRBV7-8	NA	TGTGCCAGCAGCCTCGAGGCTCGCTATGGCTACACCTTC	CASSLEARYGYTF
NA	TRBJ2-3	TRBV5-1	NA	TGCGCCTGCAGCTTGGATGTCGCAGATACGCAGTATTTT	CACSLDVADTQYF